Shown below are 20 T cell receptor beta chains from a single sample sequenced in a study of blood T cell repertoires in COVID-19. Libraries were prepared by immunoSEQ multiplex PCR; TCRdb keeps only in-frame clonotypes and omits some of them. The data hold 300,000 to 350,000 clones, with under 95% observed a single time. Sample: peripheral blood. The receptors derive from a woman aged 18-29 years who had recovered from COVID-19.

The CDR3 DNA sequence: TGTGCCAGCAGCTTGGTTCAGGAAAGGTATGGCTACACCTTC. It is translated as CASSLVQERYGYTF. The chain is built from TRBV5-4 and TRBJ1-2; D gene unclear. Deletions cut 0 bases from V and 5 bases from J, with 11 bases between. The germline gives CDR1 SGHNT, CDR2 YYREEE (reference sequence). The CDR3 has 14 amino acids.

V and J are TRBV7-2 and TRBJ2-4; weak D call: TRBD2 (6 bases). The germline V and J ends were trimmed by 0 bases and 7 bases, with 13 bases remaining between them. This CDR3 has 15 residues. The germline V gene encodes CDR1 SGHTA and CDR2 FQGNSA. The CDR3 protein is CASSLAGGAGNIQYF. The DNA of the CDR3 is TGTGCCAGCAGCTTAGCTGGCGGGGCCGGGAACATTCAGTACTTC. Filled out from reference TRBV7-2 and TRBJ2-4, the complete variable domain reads GAGVSQSPSNKVTEKGKDVELRCDPISGHTALYWYRQSLGQGLEFLIYFQGNSAPDKSGLPSDRFSAERTGGSVSTLTIQRTQQEDSAVYLCASSLAGGAGNIQYFGAGTRLSVL.

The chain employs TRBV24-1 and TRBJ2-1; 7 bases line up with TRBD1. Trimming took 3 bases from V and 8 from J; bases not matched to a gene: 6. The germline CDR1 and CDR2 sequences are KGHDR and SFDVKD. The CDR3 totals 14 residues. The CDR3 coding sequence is TGTGCCACCAGTGATCCGGACAGGTGGGATGAGCAGTTCTTC. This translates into CATSDPDRWDEQFF.

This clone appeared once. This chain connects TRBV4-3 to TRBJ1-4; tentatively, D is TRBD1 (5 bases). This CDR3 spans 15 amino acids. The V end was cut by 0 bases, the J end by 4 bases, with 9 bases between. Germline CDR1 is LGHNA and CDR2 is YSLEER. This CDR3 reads CASSQDRQLNEKLFF. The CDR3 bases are TGCGCCAGCAGCCAAGATCGACAGCTTAATGAAAAACTGTTTTTT.

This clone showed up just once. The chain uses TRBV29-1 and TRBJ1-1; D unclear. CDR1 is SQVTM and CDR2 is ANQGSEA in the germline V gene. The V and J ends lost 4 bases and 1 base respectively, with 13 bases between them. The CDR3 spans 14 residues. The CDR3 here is CSVGVRVPNTEAFF. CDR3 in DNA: TGCAGCGTTGGAGTGAGGGTCCCGAACACTGAAGCTTTCTTT.

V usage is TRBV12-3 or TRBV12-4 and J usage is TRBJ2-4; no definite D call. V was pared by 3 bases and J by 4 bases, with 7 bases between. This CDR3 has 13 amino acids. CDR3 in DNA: TGTGCCAGCAGTTTGAGACAAAAAAACATTCAGTACTTC. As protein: CASSLRQKNIQYF.

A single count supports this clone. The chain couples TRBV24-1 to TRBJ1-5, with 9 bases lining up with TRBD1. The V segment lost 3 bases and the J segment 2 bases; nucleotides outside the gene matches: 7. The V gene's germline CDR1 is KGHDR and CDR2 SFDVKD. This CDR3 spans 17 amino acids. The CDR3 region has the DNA TGTGCCACCAGTGATCCACAGGGGGCCGGGGGCAATCAGCCCCAGCATTTT. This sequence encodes CATSDPQGAGGNQPQHF.

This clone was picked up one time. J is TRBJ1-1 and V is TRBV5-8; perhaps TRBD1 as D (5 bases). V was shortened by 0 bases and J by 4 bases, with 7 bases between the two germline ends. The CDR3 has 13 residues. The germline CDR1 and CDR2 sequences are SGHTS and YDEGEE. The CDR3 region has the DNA TGTGCCAGCAGCTTGGAGGGGTTCACTGAAGCTTTCTTT. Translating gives CASSLEGFTEAFF.

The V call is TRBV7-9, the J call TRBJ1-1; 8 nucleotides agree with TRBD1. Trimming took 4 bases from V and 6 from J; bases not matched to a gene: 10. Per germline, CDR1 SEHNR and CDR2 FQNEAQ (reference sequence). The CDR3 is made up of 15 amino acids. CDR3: CASSSHDRGRAEAFF. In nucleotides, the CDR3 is TGTGCCAGCAGCTCCCACGACAGGGGTAGGGCTGAAGCTTTCTTT.

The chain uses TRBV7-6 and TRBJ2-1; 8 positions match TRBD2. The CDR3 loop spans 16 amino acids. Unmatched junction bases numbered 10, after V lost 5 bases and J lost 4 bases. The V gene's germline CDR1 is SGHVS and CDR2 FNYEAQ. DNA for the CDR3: TGTGCCAGCAGCCCCGTGGGTAGCGGGACTTACAATGAGCAGTTCTTC. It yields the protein CASSPVGSGTYNEQFF. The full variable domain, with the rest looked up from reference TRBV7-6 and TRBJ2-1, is GAGVSQSPRYKVTKRGQDVALRCDPISGHVSLYWYRQALGQGPEFLTYFNYEAQQDKSGLPNDRFSAERPEGSISTLTIQRTEQRDSAMYRCASSPVGSGTYNEQFFGPGTRLTVL.

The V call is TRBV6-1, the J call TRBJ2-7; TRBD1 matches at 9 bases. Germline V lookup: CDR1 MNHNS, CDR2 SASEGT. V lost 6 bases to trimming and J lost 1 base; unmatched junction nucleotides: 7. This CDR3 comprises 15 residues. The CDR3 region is CASRPRTGASYEQYV. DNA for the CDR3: TGTGCCAGCAGACCGAGGACAGGGGCATCCTACGAGCAGTACGTC.

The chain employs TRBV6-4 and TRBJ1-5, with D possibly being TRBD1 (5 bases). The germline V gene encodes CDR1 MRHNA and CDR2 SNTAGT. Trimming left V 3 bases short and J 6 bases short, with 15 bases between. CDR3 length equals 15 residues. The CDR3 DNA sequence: TGTGCCAGCAGTGAAGTCTCAGGGAAGGGTCAGCCCCAGCATTTT. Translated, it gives CASSEVSGKGQPQHF.

The chain's CDR3 is CATSVGQGNTEAFF. The CDR3 bases are TGTGCCACCAGTGTCGGCCAGGGGAACACTGAAGCTTTCTTT. This rearrangement joins TRBV24-1 to TRBJ1-1, with D perhaps TRBD1 (5 bases). CDR3 length: 14 residues. V was trimmed by 5 bases and J by 1 base, leaving 10 bases between them. CDR1 KGHDR and CDR2 SFDVKD come from the germline V gene.

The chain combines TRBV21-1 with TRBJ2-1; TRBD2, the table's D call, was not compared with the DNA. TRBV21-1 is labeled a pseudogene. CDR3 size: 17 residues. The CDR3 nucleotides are TGTGCCAGCAGCAAAAGAATTACACTAGCGGGAGCCTATGAGCAGTTCTTC. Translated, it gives CASSKRITLAGAYEQFF.

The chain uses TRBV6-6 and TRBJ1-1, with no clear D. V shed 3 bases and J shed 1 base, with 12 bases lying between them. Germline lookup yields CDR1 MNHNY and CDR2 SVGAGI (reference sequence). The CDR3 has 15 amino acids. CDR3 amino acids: CASSYLQRTNTEAFF. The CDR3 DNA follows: TGTGCCAGCAGTTATCTACAGAGAACGAACACTGAAGCTTTCTTT.

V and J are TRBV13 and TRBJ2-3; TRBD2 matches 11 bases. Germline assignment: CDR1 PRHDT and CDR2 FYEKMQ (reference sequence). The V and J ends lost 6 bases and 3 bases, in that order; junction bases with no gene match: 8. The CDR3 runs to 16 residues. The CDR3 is CASSPLAGGKTDTQYF. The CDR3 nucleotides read TGTGCCAGCAGTCCCTTAGCGGGAGGGAAGACAGATACGCAGTATTTT. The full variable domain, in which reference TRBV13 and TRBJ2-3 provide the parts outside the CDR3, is AAGVIQSPRHLIKEKRETATLKCYPIPRHDTVYWYQQGPGQDPQFLISFYEKMQSDKGSIPDRFSAQQFSDYHSELNMSSLELGDSALYFCASSPLAGGKTDTQYFGPGTRLTVL.

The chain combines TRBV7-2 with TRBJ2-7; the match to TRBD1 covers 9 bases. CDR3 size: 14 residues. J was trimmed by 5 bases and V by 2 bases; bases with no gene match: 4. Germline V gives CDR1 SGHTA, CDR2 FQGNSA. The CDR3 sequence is CASSLLGQGHEQYV. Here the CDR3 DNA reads TGTGCCAGCAGCTTACTGGGACAGGGACACGAGCAGTACGTC.

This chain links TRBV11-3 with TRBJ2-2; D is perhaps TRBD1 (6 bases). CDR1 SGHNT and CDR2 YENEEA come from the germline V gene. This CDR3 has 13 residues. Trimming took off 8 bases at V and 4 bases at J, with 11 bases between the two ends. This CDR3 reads CASLRGSTGELFF. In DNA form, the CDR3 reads TGTGCCAGCCTCAGGGGTTCCACCGGGGAGCTGTTTTTT.

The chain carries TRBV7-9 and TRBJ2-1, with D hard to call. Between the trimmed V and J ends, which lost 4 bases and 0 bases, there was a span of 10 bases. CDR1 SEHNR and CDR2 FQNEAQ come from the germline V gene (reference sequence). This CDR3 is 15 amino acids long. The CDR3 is CASSSRLSSYNEQFF. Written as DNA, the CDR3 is TGTGCCAGCAGCTCCCGACTGAGCTCCTACAATGAGCAGTTCTTC.

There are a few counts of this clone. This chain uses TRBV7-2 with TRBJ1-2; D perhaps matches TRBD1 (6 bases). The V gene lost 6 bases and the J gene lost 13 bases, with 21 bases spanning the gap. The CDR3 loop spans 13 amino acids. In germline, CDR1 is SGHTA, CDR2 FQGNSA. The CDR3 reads CASSPDKQGGATF. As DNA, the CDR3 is TGTGCCAGCAGTCCCGATAAACAAGGGGGGGCCACCTTC.